This T cell receptor beta chain originates from a study of molecular identifiers for immune sequencing clone quantification. TCRdb itself ran the PCR reads through MiXCR, one entry per CDR3 protein. The table includes under 350,000 distinct CDR3 sequences, roughly a quarter detected once. Germline CDR1 and CDR2: DFQATT and SNEGSKA (reference sequence). Trimming at V came to 1 base and at J to 5 bases, leaving 10 bases not matched to a gene. The CDR3 runs 15 residues. This receptor was taken from a human donor in good health. Some libraries in this study had Jurkat cell RNA spiked in. The sequencing input was naive CD8+ T cells from blood, with Jurkat cell RNA spiked in. Subset: FACS-sorted CD8+CD4-CCR7+CD45RA+ naive T cells. This chain connects TRBV20-1 to TRBJ2-7; TRBD1 matches at 8 bases. For the CDR3, the DNA is TGCAGTGCTAGAGTGCCCGACAGGGGTCCTGACGAGCAGTACTTC. This codes for CSARVPDRGPDEQYF.